A single sample is the source of the 22 T cell receptor beta chains below, sequenced in a study of cytomegalovirus exposure and HLA in healthy donors. A multiplex PCR was run with 60 Vbeta primers and 13 Jbeta primers. Produced via immunoSEQ multiplex PCR; TCRdb's table is partial and in-frame only. This table has around 200,000 clones, about three quarters appearing once. Source material: PBMCs. Receptors were obtained from a woman aged 55-70 years in good health and CMV-seropositive.

This sequence joins TRBV4-3 and TRBJ2-7; no reliable D call. CDR1 LGHNA and CDR2 YSLEER come from the germline V gene. CDR3 size: 14 residues. Trimming left V 2 bases short and J 5 bases short, with 13 bases between. The CDR3 protein is CASSQSSGRNEQYF. As DNA, the CDR3 is TGCGCCAGCAGCCAAAGTTCTGGCCGTAACGAGCAGTACTTC.

The J gene is TRBJ1-2, the V gene TRBV19, with D perhaps matching TRBD1 (6 bases). V was shortened by 3 bases and J by 7 bases, with 9 bases between the two germline ends. The CDR3 runs to 12 residues. Germline values: CDR1 LNHDA, CDR2 SQIVND (reference sequence). CDR3: CASSMGTTGYTF. CDR3 nucleotide sequence: TGTGCCAGTAGTATGGGGACAACTGGCTACACCTTC.

The genes are TRBV19 and TRBJ1-5, with a possible D match to TRBD1 (5 bases). Germline loops: CDR1 LNHDA, CDR2 SQIVND (reference sequence). Trimming pared 7 bases from V and 1 base from J, leaving 14 bases between. The CDR3 is made up of 15 amino acids. DNA of the CDR3: TGTGCCAGTACCCGTGCGGGGACCAGCAATCAGCCCCAGCATTTT. Its translation is CASTRAGTSNQPQHF.

This clone was seen just once. The chain combines TRBV10-1 with TRBJ2-5; 7 positions match TRBD1. CDR3 length: 14 residues. V was pared by 4 bases and J by 4 bases, with 6 bases of the junction left unmatched. Germline-derived CDR1 and CDR2 are WNHNN and SYGVQD (reference sequence). The CDR3 bases are TGCGCCAGCAGTGCCGACAGGGTCGCAGAGACCCAGTACTTC. Encoded protein: CASSADRVAETQYF.

The chain carries TRBV21-1 and TRBJ2-1; the D call TRBD1 from the table was never checked on the DNA. TRBV21-1 corresponds to a pseudogene. The CDR3 runs to 16 residues. The CDR3 nucleotides are TGTGCCAGCAGCAAAGCTGGAGGGGGCGTAATCAATGAGCAGTTCTTC. It translates to CASSKAGGGVINEQFF.

The gene calls are TRBV27 and TRBJ1-4; TRBD1 might be the D (5 bases). Trimming removed 6 bases at V and 4 bases at J, with 12 bases between. The CDR3 is 14 residues long. In germline, CDR1 is MNHEY, CDR2 SMNVEV (reference sequence). The CDR3 region is CASRLQGVNEKLFF. DNA of the CDR3: TGTGCCAGCAGATTGCAGGGTGTTAATGAAAAACTGTTTTTT. Full variable domain (outside the CDR3, taken from reference TRBV27 and TRBJ1-4): EAQVTQNPRYLITVTGKKLTVTCSQNMNHEYMSWYRQDPGLGLRQIYYSMNVEVTDKGDVPEGYKVSRKEKRNFPLILESPSPNQTSLYFCASRLQGVNEKLFFGSGTQLSVL.

This chain connects TRBV5-4 to TRBJ2-5; 9 bases fit TRBD2. Per germline, CDR1 SGHNT and CDR2 YYREEE (reference sequence). There are 17 residues in the CDR3. J gave up 4 bases and V 2 bases, and 12 bases lay outside the gene matches. This CDR3 reads CASSFLSGRGGAETQYF. The CDR3 DNA reads TGTGCCAGCAGCTTTTTGAGCGGGCGGGGGGGAGCAGAGACCCAGTACTTC.

The J gene is TRBJ1-2, the V gene TRBV6-5, with D possibly TRBD1 on 6 matching bases. The CDR3 has 14 amino acids. Trimming removed 2 bases from V and 6 bases from J, with 13 bases in between. Germline V CDR1 and CDR2: MNHEY, SVGAGI. CDR3 DNA sequence: TGTGCCAGCAGTTACAGCAGGGGTAGGGATGGCTACACCTTC. It translates to CASSYSRGRDGYTF.

The chain is built from TRBV5-1 and TRBJ1-4; 7 nucleotides align to TRBD1. The trim removed 4 bases at V and 8 bases at J, leaving 5 bases unmatched. Germline-derived CDR1 and CDR2 are SGHRS and YFSETQ. This CDR3 region has 13 residues. CDR3 in DNA: TGCGCCAGCAGCCCCGGGACAGTAGAAAAACTGTTTTTT. It is translated as CASSPGTVEKLFF.

V is TRBV5-4 and J is TRBJ2-2; 8 bases align to TRBD2. The V gene end was trimmed by 4 bases and the J gene end by 4 bases; junction bases not matched to a gene: 12. The germline gives CDR1 SGHNT, CDR2 YYREEE (reference sequence). The CDR3 is 17 residues long. Here the CDR3 reads CASSLPGGNRPTGELFF. The CDR3 DNA sequence: TGTGCCAGCAGCCTCCCGGGAGGGAACCGACCCACCGGGGAGCTGTTTTTT. The variable domain in full, with the rest retrieved from reference TRBV5-4 and TRBJ2-2, is ETGVTQSPTHLIKTRGQQVTLRCSSQSGHNTVSWYQQALGQGPQFIFQYYREEENGRGNFPPRFSGLQFPNYSSELNVNALELDDSALYLCASSLPGGNRPTGELFFGEGSRLTVL.

The rearrangement uses TRBV30 and TRBJ1-6, with 7 positions matching TRBD1. There are 14 residues in the CDR3. The germline V gene has CDR1 GTSNPN and CDR2 SVGIG (reference sequence). V shed 2 bases, J shed 11 bases, and the junction held 9 bases outside the gene matches. DNA for the CDR3: TGTGCCTGGAGTTCCGGGACAGCGGGTACACCCCTCCACTTT. Its translation is CAWSSGTAGTPLHF.

The chain links TRBV27 to TRBJ1-6; D not certain. The CDR3 runs to 13 residues. CDR1 MNHEY and CDR2 SMNVEV come from the germline V gene (reference sequence). Trimming removed 4 bases from V and 10 bases from J, with 11 bases in between. The CDR3: CASSSASGSPLHF. Here the CDR3 DNA reads TGTGCCAGCAGTTCGGCTAGTGGGTCACCCCTCCACTTT.

This clone was recorded only once. DNA for the CDR3: TGTGCCAGCAGTTACCCACCCTACAGGGAACTATCCTACAATGAGCAGTTCTTC. Protein: CASSYPPYRELSYNEQFF. This chain joins TRBV28 and TRBJ2-1; TRBD1 might be the D (6 bases). This CDR3 has 18 amino acids. Germline V gives CDR1 MDHEN, CDR2 SYDVKM. V was cut by 4 bases and J by 1 base, with 20 bases left in between.

The genes are TRBV6-5 and TRBJ2-7, with D possibly TRBD1 on 6 matching bases. Germline V gene sequence: CDR1 MNHEY, CDR2 SVGAGI. This CDR3 is 14 amino acids long. Trimming shortened V by 5 bases and J by 3 bases, and 14 bases separated the two germline ends. The DNA of the CDR3 is TGTGCCAGCAGTCCCCCAGGACAGTTCTACGAGCAGTACTTC. Translation gives CASSPPGQFYEQYF.

Note on this clone: Other DNA sequences in the sample encode the same CDR3. The V and J genes are TRBV15 and TRBJ1-4; D not resolved. Germline assignment: CDR1 LNHNV and CDR2 YYDKDF (reference sequence). The V end lost 0 bases, the J end lost 8 bases, and 7 bases lay between the germline ends. The CDR3 length is 13 residues. This CDR3 reads CATSRDRGEKLFF. The CDR3 DNA reads TGTGCCACCAGCAGAGATCGGGGAGAAAAACTGTTTTTT.

The rearrangement links TRBV5-1 to TRBJ1-6, with 9 bases that match TRBD1. V lost 4 bases and J lost 6; bases outside the gene matches: 5. This CDR3 has 15 amino acids. Germline loops: CDR1 SGHRS, CDR2 YFSETQ. The CDR3 DNA sequence: TGCGCCAGCAGCAAAGAGACAGGGGGTAATTCACCCCTCCACTTT. It codes for CASSKETGGNSPLHF.

This clone was observed a handful of times. The chain combines TRBV2 with TRBJ2-6; possible D gene TRBD1, 5 bases. Trimming took off 4 bases at V and 0 bases at J, with 10 bases between the two ends. Germline CDR1 SNHLY, CDR2 FYNNEI. The CDR3 has 16 residues. CDR3 sequence: CASSGQRGSGANVLTF. As DNA, the CDR3 is TGTGCCAGCAGTGGACAGCGAGGCTCTGGGGCCAACGTCCTGACTTTC.

This chain connects TRBV19 to TRBJ2-1; D might be TRBD2 (6 bases). Trimming removed 8 bases at V and 7 bases at J, with 12 bases between. The CDR3 is 12 amino acids. Germline CDR1 and CDR2: LNHDA and SQIVND (reference sequence). CDR3 protein: CASRTAGNEQFF. The CDR3, as DNA: TGTGCCAGTCGGACGGCGGGGAATGAGCAGTTCTTC.

The rearrangement joins TRBV18 to TRBJ2-1; 7 nucleotides match TRBD2. Per the germline V gene, CDR1 is KGHSH and CDR2 is LQKENI. The CDR3 has 14 amino acids. The trim removed 3 bases at V and 2 bases at J, leaving 1 base unmatched. The chain's CDR3 is CASSPTSAYNEQFF. The CDR3, as DNA: TGTGCCAGCTCACCTACTAGCGCCTACAATGAGCAGTTCTTC.

This clone was recorded once. The CDR3 region is CASSFGQGYGETQYF. The CDR3 DNA sequence: TGTGCCAGCAGCTTCGGACAGGGCTATGGGGAGACCCAGTACTTC. The gene calls are TRBV14 and TRBJ2-5; 8 nucleotides align to TRBD1. The V segment lost 5 bases and the J segment 5 bases; nucleotides outside the gene matches: 10. This CDR3 spans 15 amino acids. The germline gives CDR1 SGHDN, CDR2 FVKESK.

Only a few counts were recorded for this clone. The rearrangement uses TRBV2 and TRBJ1-5, with 7 bases that match TRBD1. This CDR3 contains 16 residues. Germline assignment: CDR1 SNHLY and CDR2 FYNNEI. With V trimmed by 5 bases and J by 3 bases, 10 bases remained unmatched. The CDR3 region is CASSTTGLGYNQPQHF. The DNA for the CDR3 is TGTGCCAGCAGTACGACAGGGCTTGGGTACAATCAGCCCCAGCATTTT.

The rearrangement links TRBV18 to TRBJ2-1; 10 bases are shared with TRBD2. Germline V lookup: CDR1 KGHSH, CDR2 LQKENI. The CDR3 loop spans 16 amino acids. V shed 4 bases and J 5 bases; nucleotides not matched to a gene: 8. CDR3 in DNA: TGTGCCAGCTCACGTTCGACTAGCGGGTCCCACAATGAGCAGTTCTTC. Protein sequence: CASSRSTSGSHNEQFF.